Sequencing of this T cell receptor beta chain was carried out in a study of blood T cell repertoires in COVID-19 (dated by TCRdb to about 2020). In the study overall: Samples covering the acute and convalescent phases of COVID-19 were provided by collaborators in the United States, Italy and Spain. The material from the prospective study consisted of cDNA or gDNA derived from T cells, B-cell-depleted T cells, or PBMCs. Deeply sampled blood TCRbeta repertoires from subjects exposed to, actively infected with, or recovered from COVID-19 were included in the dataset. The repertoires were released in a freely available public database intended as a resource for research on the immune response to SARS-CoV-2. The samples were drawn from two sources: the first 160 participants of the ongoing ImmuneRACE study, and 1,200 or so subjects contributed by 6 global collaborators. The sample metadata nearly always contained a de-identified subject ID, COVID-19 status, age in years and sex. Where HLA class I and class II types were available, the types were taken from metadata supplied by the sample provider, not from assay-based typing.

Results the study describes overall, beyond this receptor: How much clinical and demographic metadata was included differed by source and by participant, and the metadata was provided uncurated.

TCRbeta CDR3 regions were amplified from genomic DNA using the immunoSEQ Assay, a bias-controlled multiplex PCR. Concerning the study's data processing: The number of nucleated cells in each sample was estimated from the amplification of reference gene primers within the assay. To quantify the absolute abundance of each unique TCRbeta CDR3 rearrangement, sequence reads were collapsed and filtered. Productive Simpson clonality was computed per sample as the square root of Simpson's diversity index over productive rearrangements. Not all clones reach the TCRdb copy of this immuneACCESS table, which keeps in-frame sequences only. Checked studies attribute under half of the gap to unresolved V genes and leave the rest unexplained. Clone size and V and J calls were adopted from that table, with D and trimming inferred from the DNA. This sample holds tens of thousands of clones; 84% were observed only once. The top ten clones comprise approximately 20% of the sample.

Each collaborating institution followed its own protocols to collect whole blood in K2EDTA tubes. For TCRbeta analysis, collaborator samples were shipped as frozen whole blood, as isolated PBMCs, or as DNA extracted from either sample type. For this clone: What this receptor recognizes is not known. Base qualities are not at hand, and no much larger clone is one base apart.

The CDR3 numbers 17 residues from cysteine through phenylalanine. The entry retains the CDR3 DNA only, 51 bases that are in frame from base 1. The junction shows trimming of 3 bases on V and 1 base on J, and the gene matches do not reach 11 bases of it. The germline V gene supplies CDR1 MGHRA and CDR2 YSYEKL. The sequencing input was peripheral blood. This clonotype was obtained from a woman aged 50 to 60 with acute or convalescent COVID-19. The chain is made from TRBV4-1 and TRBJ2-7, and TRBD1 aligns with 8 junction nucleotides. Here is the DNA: TGCGCCAGCAGCCACCTACGAACCGGGACAGGATCCTACGAGCAGTACTTC. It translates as CASSHLRTGTGSYEQYF.